A selection of T cell receptor beta chains follows, all from one sample in a study of T-cell memory formation after mild COVID-19. TCRdb reprocessed the 5' RACE reads via MiXCR and lists one record per CDR3 protein. The table lists about 250,000 distinct CDR3 sequences, 15% of them singletons. The sequenced sample was PBMCs or a T cell subset sorted from them (not recorded which). The receptors originated from an adult woman who had mild COVID-19 (a few samples of this study predate the infection). Cell type and time point are not known. The CDR3 runs from the conserved cysteine through the conserved F or W. A D gene is named only where the DNA matches it firmly. Size is omitted from some rows. Given values are once, few, many or a class for expanded clones.

V gene: TRBV7-8; D gene: .; clone size: few; J gene: TRBJ1-5; CDR3 protein: CASSPTRANYQPQHF; CDR3 DNA: TGTGCCAGCAGCCCAACCCGGGCAAACTATCAGCCCCAGCATTTT
V gene: TRBV18; D gene: .; clone size: many; J gene: TRBJ2-5; CDR3 protein: CASSPPQETQYF; CDR3 DNA: TGTGCCAGCTCACCACCTCAAGAGACCCAGTACTTC
V gene: TRBV7-9; D gene: .; clone size: many; J gene: TRBJ1-5; CDR3 protein: CASSRGGSNQPQHF; CDR3 DNA: TGTGCCAGCAGCCGAGGAGGTAGCAATCAGCCCCAGCATTTT
V gene: TRBV7-2; D gene: .; clone size: few; J gene: TRBJ2-7; CDR3 protein: CASSLVSIAGYSNEQYF; CDR3 DNA: TGTGCCAGCAGCTTAGTATCTATCGCAGGGTATAGCAACGAGCAGTACTTC
V gene: TRBV9; D gene: .; clone size: .; J gene: TRBJ1-1; CDR3 protein: CASSVERNTEAFF; CDR3 DNA: TGTGCCAGCAGCGTTGAAAGGAACACTGAAGCTTTCTTT
V gene: TRBV5-5; D gene: .; clone size: few; J gene: TRBJ1-2; CDR3 protein: CASTLGGGGRYGYTF; CDR3 DNA: TGTGCCAGCACCCTTGGGGGGGGAGGACGCTATGGCTACACCTTC
V gene: TRBV12-3/TRBV12-4; D gene: .; clone size: few; J gene: TRBJ2-2; CDR3 protein: CASNLGTNTGELFF; CDR3 DNA: TGTGCCAGCAATCTGGGGACAAACACCGGGGAGCTGTTTTTT
V gene: TRBV7-6; D gene: .; clone size: .; J gene: TRBJ2-3; CDR3 protein: CASSLATEWGTVTDTQYF; CDR3 DNA: TGTGCCAGCAGCTTAGCGACGGAGTGGGGAACTGTCACAGATACGCAGTATTTT
V gene: TRBV6-6; D gene: TRBD2; clone size: few; J gene: TRBJ2-7; CDR3 protein: CASGLAGEPYEQYF; CDR3 DNA: TGTGCCAGCGGTCTAGCGGGCGAACCCTACGAGCAGTACTTC
V gene: TRBV9; D gene: .; clone size: few; J gene: TRBJ1-1; CDR3 protein: CASSVQRGTEAFF; CDR3 DNA: TGTGCCAGCAGCGTACAGAGGGGAACTGAAGCTTTCTTT
V gene: TRBV6-5; D gene: .; clone size: few; J gene: TRBJ2-1; CDR3 protein: CASSYRGREQFF; CDR3 DNA: TGTGCCAGCAGTTACCGAGGGCGGGAGCAGTTCTTC
V gene: TRBV7-2; D gene: .; clone size: many; J gene: TRBJ1-1; CDR3 protein: CASSSNAYTEAFF; CDR3 DNA: TGTGCCAGCAGCTCCAATGCTTACACTGAAGCTTTCTTT
V gene: TRBV6-5; D gene: TRBD2; clone size: .; J gene: TRBJ2-1; CDR3 protein: CASRRTSGGLSYNEQFF; CDR3 DNA: TGTGCCAGCAGACGAACTAGCGGGGGGTTGTCCTACAATGAGCAGTTCTTC